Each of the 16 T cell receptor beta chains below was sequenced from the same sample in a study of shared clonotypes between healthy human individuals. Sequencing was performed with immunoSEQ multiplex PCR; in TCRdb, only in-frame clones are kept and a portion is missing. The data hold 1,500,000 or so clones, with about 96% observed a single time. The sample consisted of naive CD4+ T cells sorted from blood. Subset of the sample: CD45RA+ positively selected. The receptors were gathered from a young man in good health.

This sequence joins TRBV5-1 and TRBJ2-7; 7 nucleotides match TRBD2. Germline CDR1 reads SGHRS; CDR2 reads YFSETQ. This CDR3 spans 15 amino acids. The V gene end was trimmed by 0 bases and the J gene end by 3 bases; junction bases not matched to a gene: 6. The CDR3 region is CASSLGVAGDYEQYF. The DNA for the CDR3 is TGCGCCAGCAGCTTGGGAGTCGCGGGAGACTACGAGCAGTACTTC.

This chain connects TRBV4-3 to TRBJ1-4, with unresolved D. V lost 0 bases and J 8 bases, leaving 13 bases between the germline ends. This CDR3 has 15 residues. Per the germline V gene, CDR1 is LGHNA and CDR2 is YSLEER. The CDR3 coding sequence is TGCGCCAGCAGCCAAGACCATGAGTTCTCAGAAAAACTGTTTTTT. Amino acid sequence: CASSQDHEFSEKLFF.

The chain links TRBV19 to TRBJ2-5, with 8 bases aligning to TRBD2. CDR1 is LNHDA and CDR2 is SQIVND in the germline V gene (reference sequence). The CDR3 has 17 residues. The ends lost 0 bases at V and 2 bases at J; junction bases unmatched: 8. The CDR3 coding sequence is TGTGCCAGTAGTATAGATCCGGGCGTAGCGGGGCAAGAGACCCAGTACTTC. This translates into CASSIDPGVAGQETQYF.

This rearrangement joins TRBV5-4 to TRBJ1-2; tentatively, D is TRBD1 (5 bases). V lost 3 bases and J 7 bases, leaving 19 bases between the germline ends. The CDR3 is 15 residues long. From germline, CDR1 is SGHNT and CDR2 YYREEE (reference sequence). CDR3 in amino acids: CASSSPTEGYGGYTF. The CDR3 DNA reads TGTGCCAGCAGCTCCCCGACAGAGGGGTATGGTGGCTACACCTTC.

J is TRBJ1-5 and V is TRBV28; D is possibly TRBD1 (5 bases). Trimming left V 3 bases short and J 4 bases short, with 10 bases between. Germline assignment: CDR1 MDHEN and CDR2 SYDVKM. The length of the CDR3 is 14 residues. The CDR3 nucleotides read TGTGCCAGCAGTTTGGGGCAGTCTAATCAGCCCCAGCATTTT. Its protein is CASSLGQSNQPQHF.

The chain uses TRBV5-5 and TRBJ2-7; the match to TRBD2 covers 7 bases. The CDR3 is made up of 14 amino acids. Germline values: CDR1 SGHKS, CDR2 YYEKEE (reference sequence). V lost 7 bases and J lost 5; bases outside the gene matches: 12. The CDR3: CASFKAGVVNEQYF. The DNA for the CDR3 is TGTGCCAGCTTCAAGGCGGGAGTTGTGAACGAGCAGTACTTC.

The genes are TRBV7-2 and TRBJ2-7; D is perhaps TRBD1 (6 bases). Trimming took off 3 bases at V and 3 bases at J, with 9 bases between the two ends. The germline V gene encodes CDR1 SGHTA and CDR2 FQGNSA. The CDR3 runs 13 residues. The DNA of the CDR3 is TGTGCCAGCAGCTTCGGACAGTTCTACGAGCAGTACTTC. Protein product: CASSFGQFYEQYF.

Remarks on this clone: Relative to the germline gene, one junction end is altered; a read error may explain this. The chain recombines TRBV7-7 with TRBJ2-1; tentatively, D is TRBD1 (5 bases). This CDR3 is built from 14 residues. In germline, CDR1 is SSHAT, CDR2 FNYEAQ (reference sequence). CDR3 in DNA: TGTGCTAGCAGCTTAGGGGCTAGGAACAATGAGCAGTTCTTC. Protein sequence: CASSLGARNNEQFF.

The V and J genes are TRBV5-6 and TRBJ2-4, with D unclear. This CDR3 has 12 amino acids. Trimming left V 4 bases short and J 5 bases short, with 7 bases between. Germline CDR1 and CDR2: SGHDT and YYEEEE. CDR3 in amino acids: CASSQGENIQYF. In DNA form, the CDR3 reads TGTGCCAGCAGCCAAGGAGAAAACATTCAGTACTTC.

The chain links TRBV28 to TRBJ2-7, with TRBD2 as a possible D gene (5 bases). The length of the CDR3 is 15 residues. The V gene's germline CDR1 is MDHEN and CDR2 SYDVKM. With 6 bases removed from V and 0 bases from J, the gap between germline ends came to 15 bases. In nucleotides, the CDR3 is TGTGCCAGCAGGGTCCCAAGAGGGAGCTCCTACGAGCAGTACTTC. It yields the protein CASRVPRGSSYEQYF.

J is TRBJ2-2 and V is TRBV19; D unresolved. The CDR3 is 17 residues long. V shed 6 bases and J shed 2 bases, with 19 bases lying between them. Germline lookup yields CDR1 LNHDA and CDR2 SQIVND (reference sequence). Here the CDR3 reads CASRISTFGPNTGELFF. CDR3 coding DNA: TGTGCCAGTAGAATTTCCACTTTTGGACCTAACACCGGGGAGCTGTTTTTT.

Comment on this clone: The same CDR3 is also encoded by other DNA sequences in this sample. The chain's CDR3 is CSASFLETQYF. The CDR3 region has the DNA TGCAGTGCTAGTTTTCTTGAGACCCAGTACTTC. This chain links TRBV20-1 with TRBJ2-5; D call uncertain. This CDR3 comprises 11 residues. V lost 3 bases and J lost 5, with 7 bases in between. In germline, CDR1 is DFQATT, CDR2 SNEGSKA (reference sequence).

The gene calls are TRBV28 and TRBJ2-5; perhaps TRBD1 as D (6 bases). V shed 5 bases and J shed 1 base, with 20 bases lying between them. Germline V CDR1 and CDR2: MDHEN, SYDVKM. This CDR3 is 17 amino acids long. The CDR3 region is CASSPNLPGQGQETQYF. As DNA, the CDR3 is TGTGCCAGCAGTCCGAACCTGCCGGGACAAGGCCAAGAGACCCAGTACTTC.

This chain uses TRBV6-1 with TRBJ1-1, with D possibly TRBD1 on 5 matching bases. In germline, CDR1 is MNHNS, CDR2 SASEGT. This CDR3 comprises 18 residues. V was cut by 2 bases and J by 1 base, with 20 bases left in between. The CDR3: CASSEFRTWGDENTEAFF. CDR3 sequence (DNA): TGTGCCAGCAGTGAATTTCGGACATGGGGGGATGAGAACACTGAAGCTTTCTTT.

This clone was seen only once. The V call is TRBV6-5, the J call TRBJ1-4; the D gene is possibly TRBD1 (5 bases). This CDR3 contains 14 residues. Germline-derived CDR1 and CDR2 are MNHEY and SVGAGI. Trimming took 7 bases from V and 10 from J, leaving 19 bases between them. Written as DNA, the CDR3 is TGTGCCAGCAAGGCTGGGGCCCGCGTTGTAAAACTGTTTTTT. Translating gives CASKAGARVVKLFF.

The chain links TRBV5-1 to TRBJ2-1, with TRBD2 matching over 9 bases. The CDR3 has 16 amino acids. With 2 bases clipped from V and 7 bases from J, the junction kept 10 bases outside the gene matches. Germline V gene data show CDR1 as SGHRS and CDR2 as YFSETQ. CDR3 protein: CASSFGSGLAGNEQFF. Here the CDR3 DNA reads TGCGCCAGCAGCTTCGGCTCGGGGCTAGCGGGGAATGAGCAGTTCTTC.